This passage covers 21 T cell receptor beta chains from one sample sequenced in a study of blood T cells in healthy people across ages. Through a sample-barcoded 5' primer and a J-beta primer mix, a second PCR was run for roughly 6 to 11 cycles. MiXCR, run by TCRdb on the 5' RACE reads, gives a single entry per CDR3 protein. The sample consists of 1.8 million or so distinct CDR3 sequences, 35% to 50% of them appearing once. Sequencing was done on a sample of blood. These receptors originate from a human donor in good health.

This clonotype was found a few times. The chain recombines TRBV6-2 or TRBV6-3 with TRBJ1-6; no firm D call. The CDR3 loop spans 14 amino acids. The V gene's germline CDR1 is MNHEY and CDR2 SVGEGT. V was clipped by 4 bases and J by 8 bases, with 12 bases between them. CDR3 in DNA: TGTGCCAGCAGTTTGGTCGGGTCCGATTCACCCCTCCACTTT. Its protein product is CASSLVGSDSPLHF.

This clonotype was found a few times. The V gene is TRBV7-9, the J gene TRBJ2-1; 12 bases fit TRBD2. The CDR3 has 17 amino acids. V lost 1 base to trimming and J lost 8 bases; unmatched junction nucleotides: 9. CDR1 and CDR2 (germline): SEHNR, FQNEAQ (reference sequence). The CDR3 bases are TGTGCCAGCAGCTTAGATACCCCTAGCGGGGGGGGCCATGAGCAGTTCTTC. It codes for CASSLDTPSGGGHEQFF.

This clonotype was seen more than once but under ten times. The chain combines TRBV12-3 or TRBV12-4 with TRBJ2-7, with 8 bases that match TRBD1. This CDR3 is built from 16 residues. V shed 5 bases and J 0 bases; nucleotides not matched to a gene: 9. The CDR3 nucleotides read TGTGCCAGCAGTCCCCCGTCCGGACAGGGCTCCTACGAGCAGTACTTC. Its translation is CASSPPSGQGSYEQYF.

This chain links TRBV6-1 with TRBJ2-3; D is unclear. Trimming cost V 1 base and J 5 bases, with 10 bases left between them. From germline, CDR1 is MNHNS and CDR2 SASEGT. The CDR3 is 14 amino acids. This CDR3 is CASSEDLGRDTQYF. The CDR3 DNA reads TGTGCCAGCAGTGAAGATTTGGGCCGAGATACGCAGTATTTT.

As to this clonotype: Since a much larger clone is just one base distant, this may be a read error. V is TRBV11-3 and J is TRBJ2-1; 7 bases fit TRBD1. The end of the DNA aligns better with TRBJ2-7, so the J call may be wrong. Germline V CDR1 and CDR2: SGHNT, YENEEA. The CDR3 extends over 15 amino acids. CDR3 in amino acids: CASSPWTGPYNEQYF. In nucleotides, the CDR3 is TGTGCCAGCAGCCCCTGGACAGGTCCCTACAATGAGCAGTACTTC.

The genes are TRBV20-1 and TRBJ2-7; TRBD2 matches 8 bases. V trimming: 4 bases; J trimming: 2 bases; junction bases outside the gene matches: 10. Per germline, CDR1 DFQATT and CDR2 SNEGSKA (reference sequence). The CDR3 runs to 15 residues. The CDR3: CSAKGMTSEAYEQYF. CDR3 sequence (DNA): TGCAGTGCTAAGGGAATGACTAGCGAAGCCTACGAGCAGTACTTC.

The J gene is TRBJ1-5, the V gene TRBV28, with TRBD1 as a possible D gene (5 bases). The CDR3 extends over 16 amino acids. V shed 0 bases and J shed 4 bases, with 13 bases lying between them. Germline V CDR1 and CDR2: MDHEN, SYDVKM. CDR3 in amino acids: CASSLWQGAGNQPQHF. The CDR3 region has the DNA TGTGCCAGCAGTTTATGGCAGGGAGCGGGAAATCAGCCCCAGCATTTT.

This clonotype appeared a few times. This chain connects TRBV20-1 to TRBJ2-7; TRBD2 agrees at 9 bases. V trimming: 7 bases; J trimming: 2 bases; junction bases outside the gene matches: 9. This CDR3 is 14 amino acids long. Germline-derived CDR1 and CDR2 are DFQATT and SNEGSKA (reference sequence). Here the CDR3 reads CSGFSGGNTYEQYF. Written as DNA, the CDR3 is TGCAGTGGCTTTAGCGGGGGCAACACCTACGAGCAGTACTTC.

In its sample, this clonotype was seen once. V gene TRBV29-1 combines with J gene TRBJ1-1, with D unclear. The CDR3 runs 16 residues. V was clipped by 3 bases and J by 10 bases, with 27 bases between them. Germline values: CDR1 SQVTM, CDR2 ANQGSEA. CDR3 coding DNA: TGCAGCGTTGATACGGGTAGATATGGGGTCGCAAATAGAGCTTTCTTT. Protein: CSVDTGRYGVANRAFF.

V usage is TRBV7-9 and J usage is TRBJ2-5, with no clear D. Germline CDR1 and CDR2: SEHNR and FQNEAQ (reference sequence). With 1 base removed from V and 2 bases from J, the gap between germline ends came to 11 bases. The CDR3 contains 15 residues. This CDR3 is CASSLDGRHQETQYF. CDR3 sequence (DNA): TGTGCCAGCAGCTTAGATGGTCGTCATCAAGAGACCCAGTACTTC. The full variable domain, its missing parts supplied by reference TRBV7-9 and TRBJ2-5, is DTGVSQNPRHKITKRGQNVTFRCDPISEHNRLYWYRQTLGQGPEFLTYFQNEAQLEKSRLLSDRFSAERPKGSFSTLEIQRTEQGDSAMYLCASSLDGRHQETQYFGPGTRLLVL.

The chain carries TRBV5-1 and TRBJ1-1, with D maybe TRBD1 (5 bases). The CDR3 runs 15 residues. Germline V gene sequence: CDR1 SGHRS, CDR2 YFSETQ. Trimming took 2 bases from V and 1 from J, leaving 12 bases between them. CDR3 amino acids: CASSLQEAGNTEAFF. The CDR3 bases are TGCGCCAGCAGCTTACAGGAGGCCGGGAACACTGAAGCTTTCTTT.

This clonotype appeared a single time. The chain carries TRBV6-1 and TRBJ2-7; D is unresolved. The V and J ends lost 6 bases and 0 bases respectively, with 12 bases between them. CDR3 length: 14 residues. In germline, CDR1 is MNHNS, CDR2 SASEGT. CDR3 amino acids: CASSASLNSYEQYF. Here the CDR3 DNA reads TGTGCCAGCAGCGCATCCTTAAACTCCTACGAGCAGTACTTC.

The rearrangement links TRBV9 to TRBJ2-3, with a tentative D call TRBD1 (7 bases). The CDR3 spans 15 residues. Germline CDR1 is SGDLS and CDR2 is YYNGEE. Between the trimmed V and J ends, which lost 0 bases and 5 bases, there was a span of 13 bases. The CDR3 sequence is CASSVVGRGEDTQYF. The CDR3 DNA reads TGTGCCAGCAGCGTAGTAGGCAGGGGGGAAGATACGCAGTATTTT. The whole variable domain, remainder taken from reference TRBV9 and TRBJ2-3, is DSGVTQTPKHLITATGQRVTLRCSPRSGDLSVYWYQQSLDQGLQFLIQYYNGEERAKGNILERFSAQQFPDLHSELNLSSLELGDSALYFCASSVVGRGEDTQYFGPGTRLTVL.

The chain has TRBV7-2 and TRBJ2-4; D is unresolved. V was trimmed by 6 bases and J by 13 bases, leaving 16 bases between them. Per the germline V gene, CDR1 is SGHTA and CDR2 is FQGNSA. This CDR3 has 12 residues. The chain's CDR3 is CASSSTYNEQYF. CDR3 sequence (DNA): TGTGCCAGCAGTTCCACCTACAATGAGCAGTACTTC.

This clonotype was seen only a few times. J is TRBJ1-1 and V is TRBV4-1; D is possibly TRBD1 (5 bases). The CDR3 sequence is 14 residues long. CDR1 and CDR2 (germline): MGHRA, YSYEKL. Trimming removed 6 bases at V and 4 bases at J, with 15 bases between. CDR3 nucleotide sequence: TGCGCCAGCAGACTGATCGGGACGGTCACTGAAGCTTTCTTT. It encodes CASRLIGTVTEAFF.

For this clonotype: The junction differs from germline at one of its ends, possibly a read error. The CDR3 DNA follows: TGTGCCAGTAGTTTGGTTCGGAAGACCCAGTACTTC. Its protein product is CASSLVRKTQYF. The rearrangement uses TRBV28 and TRBJ2-5; no clear D. The CDR3 has 12 amino acids. CDR1 MDHEN and CDR2 SYDVKM come from the germline V gene.

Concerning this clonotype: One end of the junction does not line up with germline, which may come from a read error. In nucleotides, the CDR3 is TGCAGGGCTAGAGGACCGGGACAGGAGTACTTC. This codes for CRARGPGQEYF. The rearrangement links TRBV20-1 to TRBJ2-5, with 8 nucleotides matching TRBD1. Germline assignment: CDR1 DFQATT and CDR2 SNEGSKA (reference sequence). This CDR3 spans 11 amino acids.

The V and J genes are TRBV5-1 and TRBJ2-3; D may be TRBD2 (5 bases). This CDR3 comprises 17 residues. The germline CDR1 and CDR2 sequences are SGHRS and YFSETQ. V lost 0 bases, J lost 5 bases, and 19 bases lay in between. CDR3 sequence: CASSLGVLRLAGDTQYF. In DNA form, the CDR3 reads TGCGCCAGCAGCTTGGGGGTGCTGAGGCTGGCGGGAGATACGCAGTATTTT.

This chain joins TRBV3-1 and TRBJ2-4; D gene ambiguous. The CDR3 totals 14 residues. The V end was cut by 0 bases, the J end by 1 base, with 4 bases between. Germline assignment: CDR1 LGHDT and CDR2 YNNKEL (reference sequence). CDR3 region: CASSQEPAKNIQYF. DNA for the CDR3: TGTGCCAGCAGCCAAGAGCCGGCCAAAAACATTCAGTACTTC.

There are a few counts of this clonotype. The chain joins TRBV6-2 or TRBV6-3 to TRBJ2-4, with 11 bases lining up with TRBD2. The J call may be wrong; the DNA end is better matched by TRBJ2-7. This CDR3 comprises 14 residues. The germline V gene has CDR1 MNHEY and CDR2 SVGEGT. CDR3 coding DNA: TGTGCCAGCAGTTGGGGACTAGCGGTCTACGAGCAGTACTTC. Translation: CASSWGLAVYEQYF.

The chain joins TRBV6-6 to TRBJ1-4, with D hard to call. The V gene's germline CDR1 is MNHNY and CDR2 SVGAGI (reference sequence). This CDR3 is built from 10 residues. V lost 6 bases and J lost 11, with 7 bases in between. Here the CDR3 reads CASSRDKLFF. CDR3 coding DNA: TGTGCCAGCAGCCGTGATAAACTGTTTTTT.